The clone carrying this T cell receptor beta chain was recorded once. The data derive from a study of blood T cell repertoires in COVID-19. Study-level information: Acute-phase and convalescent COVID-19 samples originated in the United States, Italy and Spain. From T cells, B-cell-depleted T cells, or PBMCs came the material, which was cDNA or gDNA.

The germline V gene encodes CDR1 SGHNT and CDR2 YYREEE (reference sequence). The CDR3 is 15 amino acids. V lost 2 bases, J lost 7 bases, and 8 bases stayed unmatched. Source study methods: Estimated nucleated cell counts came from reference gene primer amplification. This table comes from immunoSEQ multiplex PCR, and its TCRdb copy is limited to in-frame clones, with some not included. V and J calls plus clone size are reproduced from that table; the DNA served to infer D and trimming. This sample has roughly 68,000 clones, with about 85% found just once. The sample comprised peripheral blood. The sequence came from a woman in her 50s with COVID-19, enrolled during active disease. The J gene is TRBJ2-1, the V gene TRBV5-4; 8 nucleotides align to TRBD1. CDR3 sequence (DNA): TGTGCCAGCAGCTTACCAGGGGGCGCCGGAAATGAGCAGTTCTTC. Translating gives CASSLPGGAGNEQFF.